Below, one TCR beta chain is given with its context. Germline CDR1 MDHEN, CDR2 SYDVKM. V trimming: 6 bases; J trimming: 7 bases; junction bases outside the gene matches: 12. There are 14 residues in the CDR3. Use of 60 Vbeta and 13 Jbeta primers characterized the PCR. The assay was immunoSEQ multiplex PCR, and TCRdb's table has in-frame clones only and misses some. The table lists about 110,000 clones, around 87% of them singletons. This entry is derived from a study of cytomegalovirus exposure and HLA in healthy donors. The sequencing sample was made of PBMCs. The TCR sequence derives from a man aged 35 to 55 in good health and CMV-seronegative. The rearrangement links TRBV28 to TRBJ2-7; 7 bases align to TRBD2. The CDR3, as DNA: TGTGCCAGCAGGCCAGGCGGGCGAGCGGGAGAGCAGTACTTC. It codes for CASRPGGRAGEQYF.